A selection of T cell receptor beta chains follows, all from one sample in a study of control samples from healthy donors and cancer patients. The method was immunoSEQ multiplex PCR; TCRdb's version includes in-frame clones alone and lacks a portion of them. The data show tens of thousands of clones, with approximately 94% seen just once and roughly a quarter held by the top ten. Sequenced sample: blood. These receptors came from a man between 60 and 75 years old in good health. The CDR3 runs from the conserved cysteine through the conserved F or W. Each record gives: clone size, J gene, D gene, V gene, CDR3 protein, CDR3 DNA. A D gene is named only where the DNA matches it firmly. Where a row states a size, it is once, few, many or the class of an expanded clone; other rows omit it.

>.|TRBJ2-1|.|TRBV24-1
CATSSPLVVGLEYNEQFF
TGTGCCACCAGTTCCCCCTTGGTCGTGGGGCTCGAATACAATGAGCAGTTCTTC
>.|TRBJ1-1|.|TRBV10-3
CAISEPLKGTEAFF
TGTGCCATCAGTGAGCCCCTTAAAGGTACTGAAGCTTTCTTT
>.|TRBJ2-1|TRBD2|TRBV2
CASIRGSRNNEQFF
TGTGCCAGCATCCGCGGGAGTAGGAACAATGAGCAGTTCTTC
>.|TRBJ2-1|TRBD1|TRBV5-1
CASSLGLLRDRGRNEQFF
TGCGCCAGCAGCTTGGGACTCCTCCGGGACAGGGGGCGCAATGAGCAGTTCTTC
>.|TRBJ2-7|.|TRBV7-9
CASSPSGEMSEQYF
TGTGCCAGCAGCCCCTCTGGGGAGATGAGCGAGCAGTACTTC
>.|TRBJ1-4|.|TRBV7-2
CASSLPGQAAEKLFF
TGTGCCAGCAGCTTACCGGGACAAGCGGCAGAAAAACTGTTTTTT
>.|TRBJ2-7|.|TRBV11-2
CASSLAPPSSYEQYF
TGTGCCAGCAGCTTAGCGCCCCCGAGCTCCTACGAGCAGTACTTC
>.|TRBJ1-5|.|TRBV19
CASKVRGNQPQHF
TGTGCCAGTAAGGTCCGAGGGAATCAGCCCCAGCATTTT
>.|TRBJ1-5|TRBD1|TRBV2
CASHYRGSNQPQHF
TGTGCCAGCCACTACAGGGGAAGCAATCAGCCCCAGCATTTT
>.|TRBJ1-1|.|TRBV27
CASSFSGYTEAFF
TGTGCCAGCAGTTTCTCTGGGTACACTGAAGCTTTCTTT
>.|TRBJ1-2|.|TRBV30
CAWRPSYGYTF
TGTGCCTGGAGGCCCTCTTATGGCTACACCTTC
>.|TRBJ1-2|.|TRBV7-9
CASSLDRDGYTF
TGTGCCAGCAGCTTAGACAGGGATGGCTACACCTTC
>.|TRBJ1-4|TRBD1|TRBV19
CASSMGTGLSTNEKLFF
TGTGCCAGTAGTATGGGGACAGGTTTGTCAACTAATGAAAAACTGTTTTTT
>.|TRBJ1-2|.|TRBV4-1
CASSQGRGLSYGYTF
TGCGCCAGCAGCCAAGGAAGGGGACTGAGCTATGGCTACACCTTC
>.|TRBJ2-3|.|TRBV3-1/TRBV3-2
CASSQMGSGEMEDTQYF
TGTGCCAGCAGCCAAATGGGGTCGGGGGAGATGGAAGATACGCAGTATTTT
>.|TRBJ1-5|TRBD1|TRBV5-6
CASSTGTGDGNQPQHF
TGTGCCAGCAGCACCGGGACAGGGGATGGCAATCAGCCCCAGCATTTT
>.|TRBJ1-2|.|TRBV12-3/TRBV12-4
CASSLRGNYGYTF
TGTGCCAGCAGTTTGAGAGGGAACTATGGCTACACCTTC
>.|TRBJ2-2|TRBD1|TRBV6-4
CASRTEQGAHTGELFF
TGTGCCAGCAGAACAGAACAGGGGGCGCACACCGGGGAGCTGTTTTTT
>once|TRBJ2-2|.|TRBV5-6
CASSLGSGELFF
TGTGCCAGCAGCTTGGGGTCCGGGGAGCTGTTTTTT
>.|TRBJ2-3|.|TRBV6-4
CASSDSGLSTDTQYF
TGTGCCAGCAGTGACTCTGGGCTTAGCACAGATACGCAGTATTTT
>once|TRBJ2-1|TRBD2|TRBV5-4
CASSPARLATGNEQFF
TGTGCCAGCAGCCCCGCACGACTAGCGACGGGGAATGAGCAGTTCTTC
>.|TRBJ2-5|.|TRBV13
CASSLRTRRQETQYF
TGTGCCAGCAGCCTTCGGACTCGACGCCAAGAGACCCAGTACTTC
>.|TRBJ2-1|.|TRBV11-3
CASSLDRQADNEQFF
TGTGCCAGCAGCTTAGATCGGCAGGCGGATAATGAGCAGTTCTTC
>.|TRBJ1-2|.|TRBV27
CASSTDRLGRDGYTF
TGTGCCAGCAGTACAGACAGGCTTGGTCGCGATGGCTACACCTTC
>.|TRBJ1-2|.|TRBV15
CATSRGQIYGYTF
TGTGCCACCAGCAGAGGACAAATCTATGGCTACACCTTC
>.|TRBJ2-7|.|TRBV21-1
CASSKEAGYLAYEQYF
TGTGCCAGCAGCAAGGAGGCGGGTTACCTAGCCTACGAGCAGTACTTC
>.|TRBJ2-7|.|TRBV27
CASSPSETVSYEQYF
TGTGCCAGCAGTCCCAGTGAGACAGTATCCTACGAGCAGTACTTC
>.|TRBJ2-7|.|TRBV24-1
CATSDPGSEVYF
TGTGCCACCAGTGATCCAGGGTCCGAGGTGTACTTC
>.|TRBJ2-3|TRBD2|TRBV9
CASSVDGTSGSTDTQYF
TGTGCCAGCAGCGTAGATGGAACTAGCGGGAGCACAGATACGCAGTATTTT
>.|TRBJ2-1|TRBD2|TRBV3-1/TRBV3-2
CASINIGGAYNEQFF
TGTGCCAGCATCAATATTGGGGGGGCCTACAATGAGCAGTTCTTC
>.|TRBJ2-5|TRBD1|TRBV9
CASSVYGTGAETQYF
TGTGCCAGCAGCGTATATGGGACAGGGGCAGAGACCCAGTACTTC
>.|TRBJ2-5|.|TRBV7-8
CASSHDETQYF
TGTGCCAGCAGCCACGATGAGACCCAGTACTTC
>.|TRBJ1-2|.|TRBV7-2
CASSLVGTLSRWANYGYTF
TGTGCCAGCAGCTTAGTCGGGACCCTCTCACGTTGGGCTAACTATGGCTACACCTTC
>.|TRBJ2-5|.|TRBV18
CASSQGEEETQYF
TGTGCCAGCTCACAGGGAGAGGAAGAGACCCAGTACTTC
>.|TRBJ1-3|.|TRBV19
CASSAPGGNTIYF
TGTGCCAGTAGTGCACCAGGAGGAAACACCATATATTTT
>.|TRBJ2-2|.|TRBV29-1
CSALVGPGELFF
TGCAGCGCCCTCGTCGGGCCCGGGGAGCTGTTTTTT
>.|TRBJ2-7|TRBD2|TRBV13
CASSPPVSGRASPREQYF
TGTGCCAGCAGCCCTCCGGTCAGCGGGAGGGCCTCCCCTCGAGAGCAGTACTTC
>.|TRBJ2-7|TRBD1|TRBV7-9
CASSLAGTGNSYEQYF
TGTGCCAGCAGCTTAGCGGGGACAGGGAACTCCTACGAGCAGTACTTC
>.|TRBJ1-3|TRBD1|TRBV19
CASSISLSGTAGNTIYF
TGTGCCAGTAGTATTAGCCTATCCGGGACAGCTGGAAACACCATATATTTT
>.|TRBJ2-2|.|TRBV27
CASSFLATGELFF
TGTGCCAGCAGTTTCCTAGCTACCGGGGAGCTGTTTTTT
>.|TRBJ2-7|TRBD1|TRBV6-5
CASSQRQGTYEQYF
TGTGCCAGCAGCCAAAGACAGGGGACGTACGAGCAGTACTTC
>.|TRBJ2-3|TRBD2|TRBV24-1
CATSVPEMGGRVTDTQYF
TGTGCCACCAGTGTCCCCGAAATGGGCGGGAGGGTCACAGATACGCAGTATTTT
>.|TRBJ2-2|.|TRBV18
CASSPRGSGTGELFF
TGTGCCAGCTCCCCTCGGGGAAGTGGCACCGGGGAGCTGTTTTTT
>once|TRBJ2-1|.|TRBV19
CASSIDPGQSSSYNEQFF
TGTGCCAGTAGTATAGACCCCGGCCAATCGAGCTCCTACAATGAGCAGTTCTTC
>.|TRBJ1-1|.|TRBV10-2
CASSGASMNTEAFF
TGCGCCAGCAGTGGAGCGTCAATGAACACTGAAGCTTTCTTT
>.|TRBJ1-4|.|TRBV6-5
CASSYGSTNEKLFF
TGTGCCAGCAGTTACGGGTCTACTAATGAAAAACTGTTTTTT
>few|TRBJ2-5|.|TRBV11-3
CASSLGRGARTQYF
TGTGCCAGCAGCTTAGGGAGGGGCGCAAGGACCCAGTACTTC
>.|TRBJ2-1|TRBD2|TRBV9
CASSVGPGGAYEQFF
TGTGCCAGCAGCGTAGGGCCGGGAGGGGCGTATGAGCAGTTCTTC
>.|TRBJ1-2|.|TRBV11-2
CASSPPGTMVGYTF
TGTGCCAGCAGCCCACCCGGGACAATGGTTGGCTACACCTTC
>.|TRBJ2-7|TRBD2|TRBV18
CASSPNDRAPGSGSYEQYF
TGTGCCAGCTCACCTAATGATAGGGCGCCTGGGAGCGGGAGCTACGAGCAGTACTTC
>.|TRBJ2-4|.|TRBV29-1
CSGAHLAKNIQYF
TGCAGCGGCGCTCATCTAGCCAAAAACATTCAGTACTTC
>.|TRBJ1-3|TRBD1|TRBV19
CASSKDRGPSGNTIYF
TGTGCCAGTAGTAAGGACAGGGGACCCTCTGGAAACACCATATATTTT
>.|TRBJ1-1|.|TRBV18
CASSLKEIWGAFF
TGTGCCAGCTCACTAAAGGAGATTTGGGGAGCTTTCTTT
>.|TRBJ1-6|.|TRBV7-8
CASSPLDSALNSPLHF
TGTGCCAGCAGCCCGTTGGACAGCGCCCTTAATTCACCCCTCCACTTT
>.|TRBJ2-1|.|TRBV11-1
CASREFGGAEQFF
TGTGCCAGCAGAGAGTTTGGAGGGGCTGAGCAGTTCTTC
>.|TRBJ1-1|.|TRBV29-1
CSVGLPEAFF
TGCAGCGTTGGGCTTCCCGAAGCTTTCTTT
>.|TRBJ2-4|TRBD1|TRBV5-1
CASSLTGTGYIQYF
TGCGCCAGCAGCTTAACCGGGACAGGGTACATTCAGTACTTC
>.|TRBJ2-1|.|TRBV5-3
CARSLLSGSGYNEQFF
TGTGCCAGAAGCTTGCTTTCGGGTAGCGGCTACAATGAGCAGTTCTTC
>.|TRBJ1-4|.|TRBV7-9
CASRPGGRDNEKLFF
TGTGCCAGCAGGCCCGGGGGAAGGGATAATGAAAAACTGTTTTTT
>.|TRBJ2-1|.|TRBV7-9
CASSWTVVNEQFF
TGTGCCAGCAGCTGGACAGTAGTCAATGAGCAGTTCTTC